One sample yielded the 7 T cell receptor beta chains listed below, sequenced in a study of T cells in Graves' hyperthyroidism and ophthalmopathy. Using RNA transcripts as the source, TCR beta CDR3 regions were amplified. Primed by the HTBI set, a first-round RT-PCR was run on the TCR CDR3. MiXCR was run by TCRdb on the multiplex PCR reads, yielding one entry per CDR3 protein. There are 500,000 to 650,000 distinct CDR3 sequences in the sample; around 15% occur only once, and about 15% lies in the top ten. The source material was blood. The receptors were gathered from a woman in her forties with Graves' hyperthyroidism.

CDR3: CASSPEGQSLEQYF. The CDR3 coding sequence is TGTGCCAGCAGCCCCGAGGGACAGTCCCTTGAGCAGTACTTC. The chain is built from TRBV7-9 and TRBJ2-7; TRBD1 aligns across 7 bases. Germline V gene data show CDR1 as SEHNR and CDR2 as FQNEAQ (reference sequence). V dropped 5 bases and J dropped 7; count of bases not matched to a gene: 11. The CDR3 length is 14 residues.

The chain recombines TRBV5-1 with TRBJ2-1, with D perhaps TRBD2 (6 bases). Germline V CDR1 and CDR2: SGHRS, YFSETQ. V lost 0 bases and J lost 7, with 8 bases in between. The CDR3 loop spans 13 amino acids. The CDR3 protein is CASSLGGVNEQFF. The CDR3 region has the DNA TGCGCCAGCAGCTTGGGGGGGGTTAATGAGCAGTTCTTC.

The chain joins TRBV2 to TRBJ2-2; TRBD1 aligns across 7 bases. Germline V gives CDR1 SNHLY, CDR2 FYNNEI. The length of the CDR3 is 14 residues. V shed 7 bases, J shed 1 base, and the junction held 3 bases outside the gene matches. CDR3 DNA: TGTGCCAGCAAGAACAGGGGGAACACCGGGGAGCTGTTTTTT. Protein sequence: CASKNRGNTGELFF.

In this sample, this clonotype turned up many times. For the CDR3, the DNA is TGTGCCAGCAGCATACAGGGTGGCGAGACCCAGTACTTC. It yields the protein CASSIQGGETQYF. J is TRBJ2-5 and V is TRBV7-9, with TRBD1 as a possible D gene (6 bases). The germline V and J ends were trimmed by 5 bases and 5 bases, with 12 bases remaining between them. Germline V lookup: CDR1 SEHNR, CDR2 FQNEAQ (reference sequence). CDR3 length: 13 amino acids.

For this clonotype: A read error may explain this, as a much larger clone is one base away. The rearrangement joins TRBV2 to TRBJ2-3; D not resolved. Germline CDR1 and CDR2: SNHLY and FYNNEI. This CDR3 comprises 13 residues. The CDR3: CASAKGYTDAQYF. CDR3 sequence (DNA): TGTGCGTCTGCAAAAGGGTATACAGATGCGCAGTATTTT.

The table lists this clonotype with a few counts. V is TRBV29-1 and J is TRBJ2-5; tentatively, D is TRBD1 (5 bases). V was trimmed by 5 bases and J by 1 base, leaving 11 bases between them. This CDR3 is 13 amino acids long. CDR1 and CDR2 from the germline V gene are SQVTM and ANQGSEA. In DNA, the CDR3 is TGCAGCGTTCGCAGACAGTCCCAAGAGACCCAGTACTTC. Translating gives CSVRRQSQETQYF.

This clonotype was observed many times. The rearrangement joins TRBV7-9 to TRBJ2-7; D unresolved. Germline V gene lookup returns CDR1 SEHNR and CDR2 FQNEAQ (reference sequence). The CDR3 covers 14 residues. V dropped 1 base and J dropped 6 bases, with 13 bases sitting between them. CDR3 loop: CASSLGSSPSEQYF. CDR3 in DNA: TGTGCCAGCAGCTTAGGGTCCAGCCCGTCCGAGCAGTACTTC.